The rows below give T cell receptor beta chains drawn from one sample of a study of blood T cells in healthy people across ages. From the 5' RACE reads, TCRdb called clonotypes with MiXCR, one entry per CDR3 protein. The sample contains more than 800,000 distinct CDR3 sequences, under 55% of which appear only once. Sequencing was carried out using blood. The receptors were gathered from an older woman in good health. The CDR3 runs from the conserved cysteine through the conserved F or W. Each record gives: J gene, V gene, D gene, clone size, CDR3 protein, CDR3 DNA. A D gene is named only where the DNA matches it firmly. Clone size, where shown, is once, few, many, or a class for clones that have expanded.

j_gene: TRBJ2-7; v_gene: TRBV29-1; d_gene: TRBD1; abundance: few; CDR3aa: CSVESGQGSEQYF; CDR3nt: TGCAGCGTTGAGTCGGGACAGGGGAGCGAGCAGTACTTC
j_gene: TRBJ2-1; v_gene: TRBV6-2/TRBV6-3; d_gene: -; abundance: once; CDR3aa: CASSSRGKETQFF; CDR3nt: TGTGCCAGCAGCTCCCGCGGCAAGGAGACCCAGTTCTTC
j_gene: TRBJ2-5; v_gene: TRBV5-6; d_gene: TRBD1; abundance: -; CDR3aa: CASSQPGQGVETQYF; CDR3nt: TGTGCCAGCAGCCAACCGGGACAGGGCGTAGAGACCCAGTACTTC
j_gene: TRBJ2-1; v_gene: TRBV6-5; d_gene: -; abundance: many; CDR3aa: CASRLQGGGNNEQFF; CDR3nt: TGTGCCAGCAGACTCCAGGGCGGAGGGAACAATGAGCAGTTCTTC
j_gene: TRBJ2-1; v_gene: TRBV7-9; d_gene: -; abundance: many; CDR3aa: CASRKGGRGYEQFF; CDR3nt: TGTGCCAGCAGAAAGGGGGGAAGGGGCTATGAGCAGTTCTTC
j_gene: TRBJ2-5; v_gene: TRBV20-1; d_gene: -; abundance: -; CDR3aa: CSARALPQETQYF; CDR3nt: TGCAGTGCGAGGGCACTACCCCAAGAGACCCAGTACTTC
j_gene: TRBJ1-2; v_gene: TRBV5-1; d_gene: -; abundance: -; CDR3aa: CASSLVLGLMGTNYGYTF; CDR3nt: TGCGCCAGCAGCTTGGTTTTGGGGCTCATGGGGACTAACTATGGCTACACCTTC
j_gene: TRBJ1-4; v_gene: TRBV20-1; d_gene: -; abundance: -; CDR3aa: CSASVRGLDEKLFF; CDR3nt: TGCAGTGCTAGTGTCCGGGGGCTTGACGAAAAACTGTTTTTT
j_gene: TRBJ1-1; v_gene: TRBV12-3/TRBV12-4; d_gene: -; abundance: many; CDR3aa: CASSLLPRGNTEAFF; CDR3nt: TGTGCCAGCAGTTTACTACCCCGGGGGAACACTGAAGCTTTCTTT
j_gene: TRBJ2-3; v_gene: TRBV29-1; d_gene: TRBD1; abundance: few; CDR3aa: CSVEQQGPDTQYF; CDR3nt: TGCAGCGTTGAACAACAGGGGCCAGATACGCAGTATTTT
j_gene: TRBJ2-5; v_gene: TRBV7-2; d_gene: TRBD2; abundance: few; CDR3aa: CASSLGWTSGAKYF; CDR3nt: TGTGCCAGCAGCTTAGGCTGGACTAGCGGGGCCAAGTACTTC
j_gene: TRBJ2-5; v_gene: TRBV29-1; d_gene: TRBD2; abundance: -; CDR3aa: CSVVGLAGGRETQYF; CDR3nt: TGCAGCGTTGTGGGACTAGCGGGGGGCCGAGAGACCCAGTACTTC
j_gene: TRBJ2-1; v_gene: TRBV27; d_gene: -; abundance: once; CDR3aa: CASSSAPGTLNEQFF; CDR3nt: TGTGCCAGCAGTTCCGCCCCCGGGACCCTTAATGAGCAGTTCTTC